The following is a T cell receptor (beta chain) sequence with its context. The sample originates from a study of blood T cell repertoires in COVID-19. CDR3 length equals 15 residues. V lost 0 bases, J lost 3 bases, and 11 bases lay in between. Germline V lookup: CDR1 MGHRA, CDR2 YSYEKL. Only in-frame clones appear in the TCRdb table, and some are missing; sequencing was by immunoSEQ multiplex PCR. This sample has around 200,000 clones, with about 86% found just once. The sequenced sample was peripheral blood. The sequence derives from a woman in her fifties or sixties with acute or convalescent COVID-19. The V and J genes are TRBV4-1 and TRBJ1-1, with D uncertain. The CDR3 nucleotides are TGCGCCAGCAGCCAAGATGAAAGGGAGGACACTGAAGCTTTCTTT. Its translation: CASSQDEREDTEAFF.